These 27 T cell receptor beta chains were sequenced from one sample in a study of cytomegalovirus exposure and HLA in healthy donors. Primers for the PCR totalled 60 Vbeta and 13 Jbeta. The method was immunoSEQ multiplex PCR; TCRdb's version includes in-frame clones alone and lacks a portion of them. The sample includes roughly 120,000 clones, 75% to 80% of them seen just once. The specimen sequenced was PBMCs. These TCRs come from a man aged 35 to 55 in good health and CMV-seronegative.

The chain links TRBV5-4 to TRBJ2-5, with TRBD2 as a possible D gene (5 bases). The CDR3 contains 14 residues. V lost 4 bases and J lost 3, with 13 bases in between. CDR1 is SGHNT, CDR2 YYREEE, per germline (reference sequence). The CDR3 here is CASSTQVGEETQYF. In DNA, the CDR3 is TGTGCCAGCAGCACCCAAGTCGGGGAAGAGACCCAGTACTTC.

The CDR3 here is CASSRRNTEAFF. The CDR3 nucleotides read TGTGCCAGCAGTCGGAGGAACACTGAAGCTTTCTTT. The chain is built from TRBV6-6 and TRBJ1-1, with D unclear. CDR1 and CDR2 from the germline V gene are MNHNY and SVGAGI (reference sequence). The V end was cut by 5 bases, the J end by 1 base, with 5 bases between. CDR3 size: 12 residues.

The rearrangement joins TRBV27 to TRBJ1-2; D unresolved. This CDR3 has 13 amino acids. Germline CDR1 MNHEY, CDR2 SMNVEV (reference sequence). V lost 2 bases, J lost 3 bases, and 7 bases lay in between. The CDR3 region is CASSLREDYGYTF. In nucleotides, the CDR3 is TGTGCCAGCAGTTTACGGGAAGACTATGGCTACACCTTC.

V usage is TRBV6-5 and J usage is TRBJ1-2, with D tentatively TRBD1 (5 bases). V was clipped by 5 bases and J by 4 bases, with 11 bases between them. Germline V gene sequence: CDR1 MNHEY, CDR2 SVGAGI. CDR3 length: 13 residues. CDR3 coding DNA: TGTGCCAGCAGTGGGGGGGGGTCCTATGGCTACACCTTC. Its translation: CASSGGGSYGYTF.

The chain recombines TRBV14 with TRBJ2-7; 9 bases match TRBD1. This CDR3 is 14 amino acids long. Germline-derived CDR1 and CDR2 are SGHDN and FVKESK. The V segment lost 4 bases and the J segment 7 bases; nucleotides outside the gene matches: 8. DNA for the CDR3: TGTGCCAGCAGCCCCACGGACAGGGGTGAAGAGCAGTACTTC. Translation: CASSPTDRGEEQYF. Variable domain in full (rest from reference TRBV14 and TRBJ2-7): EAGVTQFPSHSVIEKGQTVTLRCDPISGHDNLYWYRRVMGKEIKFLLHFVKESKQDESGMPNNRFLAERTGGTYSTLKVQPAELEDSGVYFCASSPTDRGEEQYFGPGTRLTVT.

The V and J genes are TRBV7-9 and TRBJ2-5, with 8 bases matching TRBD2. The CDR3 covers 15 residues. The V gene's germline CDR1 is SEHNR and CDR2 FQNEAQ (reference sequence). Trimming cost V 5 bases and J 3 bases; bases outside gene matches: 8. CDR3: CASSPLSGGKETQYF. The CDR3 DNA is TGTGCCAGCAGCCCCCTAAGCGGGGGCAAAGAGACCCAGTACTTC.

This chain joins TRBV7-2 and TRBJ2-7; D possibly corresponds to TRBD2 (5 bases). Germline V lookup: CDR1 SGHTA, CDR2 FQGNSA. The V gene lost 5 bases and the J gene lost 5 bases, with 16 bases spanning the gap. The CDR3 has 14 amino acids. The CDR3 reads CASSPSGVGHEQYF. The CDR3 DNA is TGTGCCAGCAGCCCGTCCGGGGTCGGCCACGAGCAGTACTTC. Variable domain in full (rest from reference TRBV7-2 and TRBJ2-7): GAGVSQSPSNKVTEKGKDVELRCDPISGHTALYWYRQSLGQGLEFLIYFQGNSAPDKSGLPSDRFSAERTGGSVSTLTIQRTQQEDSAVYLCASSPSGVGHEQYFGPGTRLTVT.

The V and J genes are TRBV18 and TRBJ2-3; no reliable D call. From germline, CDR1 is KGHSH and CDR2 LQKENI. CDR3 length: 14 residues. Deletions cut 1 base from V and 2 bases from J, with 7 bases between. In DNA form, the CDR3 reads TGTGCCAGCTCACCACGTCAGAACACAGATACGCAGTATTTT. Translated, it gives CASSPRQNTDTQYF.

The chain is built from TRBV25-1 and TRBJ2-5; 7 bases line up with TRBD1. The end of the DNA is better explained by TRBJ2-7, so the J call may be wrong. The CDR3 has 15 residues. CDR1 and CDR2 from the germline V gene are MGHDK and SYGVNS. The CDR3 reads CASSDSGQETYEQYF. The DNA for the CDR3 is TGTGCCAGCAGTGACTCAGGACAGGAGACCTACGAGCAGTACTTC.

The V and J genes are TRBV2 and TRBJ2-4; possible D gene TRBD1, 6 bases. The CDR3 is made up of 15 amino acids. The germline CDR1 and CDR2 sequences are SNHLY and FYNNEI. V was cut by 7 bases and J by 0 bases, with 13 bases left in between. The CDR3 DNA is TGTGCCAGCAATAGACAGGTCCTAGCCAAAAACATTCAGTACTTC. It is translated as CASNRQVLAKNIQYF.

This sequence joins TRBV18 and TRBJ1-2, with 9 bases lining up with TRBD1. In germline, CDR1 is KGHSH, CDR2 LQKENI. V shed 4 bases and J 6 bases; nucleotides not matched to a gene: 3. CDR3 length equals 13 residues. The CDR3 spells CASSRTGVDGYTF. The DNA of the CDR3 is TGTGCCAGCTCACGGACAGGGGTAGATGGCTACACCTTC.

The chain is built from TRBV13 and TRBJ2-5; 11 bases map to TRBD2. CDR1 is PRHDT and CDR2 is FYEKMQ in the germline V gene (reference sequence). Germline trimming cut 5 bases from V and 5 bases from J; bases unmatched to any gene: 10. CDR3 size: 16 residues. The CDR3 coding sequence is TGTGCCAGCAGCAGTAGCGGGGGGGCCGGTGGTGAGACCCAGTACTTC. The encoded protein is CASSSSGGAGGETQYF.

The rearrangement links TRBV9 to TRBJ2-7; 9 nucleotides line up with TRBD1. The germline gives CDR1 SGDLS, CDR2 YYNGEE. V trimming: 3 bases; J trimming: 1 base; junction bases outside the gene matches: 2. The length of the CDR3 is 14 residues. The CDR3 sequence: CASSGQGGSYEQYF. CDR3 in DNA: TGTGCCAGCAGCGGACAGGGGGGGTCCTACGAGCAGTACTTC.

The chain uses TRBV19 and TRBJ1-1; D is ambiguous. CDR1 LNHDA and CDR2 SQIVND come from the germline V gene (reference sequence). The V gene lost 1 base and the J gene lost 2 bases, with 14 bases spanning the gap. This CDR3 is 16 amino acids long. The CDR3: CASSIGSRGYNTEAFF. DNA for the CDR3: TGTGCCAGTAGTATAGGCTCGAGAGGTTATAACACTGAAGCTTTCTTT.

The chain links TRBV5-1 to TRBJ2-7; 7 bases match TRBD1. This CDR3 contains 15 residues. Germline loops: CDR1 SGHRS, CDR2 YFSETQ. The junction had 8 bases not matched to a gene; V was cut back by 4 bases and J by 1 base. CDR3 nucleotides: TGCGCCAGCAGCCAAGGGGACAGCCGATCCTACGAGCAGTACTTC. Its protein is CASSQGDSRSYEQYF.

The chain is built from TRBV5-6 and TRBJ1-1; D gene uncertain. The CDR3 length is 12 residues. Germline lookup yields CDR1 SGHDT and CDR2 YYEEEE. V dropped 4 bases and J dropped 8 bases, with 12 bases sitting between them. CDR3 bases: TGTGCCAGCAGCCTGTACCAGCGGGAAGCTTTCTTT. Protein product: CASSLYQREAFF.

This chain links TRBV5-6 with TRBJ2-4; 12 bases agree with TRBD2. Germline-derived CDR1 and CDR2 are SGHDT and YYEEEE. Germline trimming cut 3 bases from V and 3 bases from J; bases unmatched to any gene: 4. The CDR3 sequence is 16 residues long. The CDR3 sequence: CASSSWTSGVKNIQYF. The CDR3 DNA is TGTGCCAGCAGCTCCTGGACTAGCGGGGTCAAAAACATTCAGTACTTC.

This clone was seen once. The V and J genes are TRBV7-9 and TRBJ1-4; 7 bases align to TRBD1. Germline lookup yields CDR1 SEHNR and CDR2 FQNEAQ (reference sequence). After removal of 1 base from V and 11 bases from J, the junction contained 7 bases not matched to a gene. There are 14 residues in the CDR3. Here the CDR3 DNA reads TGTGCCAGCAGCTTAGTAGGTCCAGGGGGGAAACTGTTTTTT. Translation gives CASSLVGPGGKLFF.

The V gene is TRBV7-9, the J gene TRBJ1-1; tentative D call: TRBD1 (6 bases). Trimming stripped 3 bases from V and 5 bases from J, with 13 bases between. Looked up from germline, CDR1 is SEHNR and CDR2 is FQNEAQ (reference sequence). The CDR3 is 14 amino acids. CDR3 in DNA: TGTGCCAGCAGCTTTCAGGGGTTAGGGACTGAAGCTTTCTTT. It encodes CASSFQGLGTEAFF.

This chain uses TRBV7-9 with TRBJ2-3, with 11 bases that match TRBD1. Germline trimming cut 6 bases from V and 1 base from J; bases unmatched to any gene: 3. The CDR3 has 15 amino acids. From germline, CDR1 is SEHNR and CDR2 FQNEAQ (reference sequence). In nucleotides, the CDR3 is TGTGCCAGCAGTTGGGACAGGGGGGGCACAGATACGCAGTATTTT. As protein: CASSWDRGGTDTQYF. The whole variable domain, remainder taken from reference TRBV7-9 and TRBJ2-3, is DTGVSQNPRHKITKRGQNVTFRCDPISEHNRLYWYRQTLGQGPEFLTYFQNEAQLEKSRLLSDRFSAERPKGSFSTLEIQRTEQGDSAMYLCASSWDRGGTDTQYFGPGTRLTVL.

The chain combines TRBV7-3 with TRBJ2-6; D is perhaps TRBD1 (5 bases). Per germline, CDR1 SGHTA and CDR2 FQGTGA. Trimming cost V 6 bases and J 0 bases, with 9 bases left between them. The CDR3 extends over 15 amino acids. The CDR3 sequence: CASSEQDSGANVLTF. CDR3 DNA sequence: TGTGCCAGCAGTGAACAGGACTCTGGGGCCAACGTCCTGACTTTC.

The chain uses TRBV11-2 and TRBJ2-7; the D gene is possibly TRBD1 (6 bases). The ends were cut back, 4 bases at V and 2 bases at J, with 21 bases in the middle. The CDR3 runs 17 residues. Germline CDR1 and CDR2: SGHAT and FQNNGV. The DNA for the CDR3 is TGTGCCAGCAGCTCAATCAACAGGGTTGGAACCACCTACGAGCAGTACTTC. It translates to CASSSINRVGTTYEQYF. Full variable domain (rest looked up from reference TRBV11-2 and TRBJ2-7): EAGVAQSPRYKIIEKRQSVAFWCNPISGHATLYWYQQILGQGPKLLIQFQNNGVVDDSQLPKDRFSAERLKGVDSTLKIQPAKLEDSAVYLCASSSINRVGTTYEQYFGPGTRLTVT.

This clone was picked up one time. This chain uses TRBV7-8 with TRBJ2-7; tentative D call: TRBD1 (6 bases). This CDR3 has 14 amino acids. Trimming took 0 bases from V and 3 from J, leaving 9 bases between them. Germline V lookup: CDR1 SGHVS, CDR2 FQNEAQ. DNA for the CDR3: TGTGCCAGCAGCTTAGCGGACAGCTTCTACGAGCAGTACTTC. Its protein is CASSLADSFYEQYF.

V and J are TRBV5-6 and TRBJ2-1, with 9 bases that match TRBD1. The V segment lost 2 bases and the J segment 1 base; nucleotides outside the gene matches: 10. This CDR3 spans 18 amino acids. Germline CDR1 and CDR2: SGHDT and YYEEEE. The CDR3 sequence is CASSLGQGLTRSYNEQFF. The CDR3 DNA sequence: TGTGCCAGCAGCTTAGGACAGGGGTTAACCCGATCCTACAATGAGCAGTTCTTC. Based on the CDR3 plus reference TRBV5-6 and TRBJ2-1, the full variable domain is DAGVTQSPTHLIKTRGQQVTLRCSPKSGHDTVSWYQQALGQGPQFIFQYYEEEERQRGNFPDRFSGHQFPNYSSELNVNALLLGDSALYLCASSLGQGLTRSYNEQFFGPGTRLTVL.

V usage is TRBV19 and J usage is TRBJ2-2; unclear D gene. CDR3 length equals 11 residues. Germline V gives CDR1 LNHDA, CDR2 SQIVND (reference sequence). Trimming took off 6 bases at V and 11 bases at J, with 10 bases between the two ends. CDR3 sequence reads: CASSRTRELFF. In nucleotides, the CDR3 is TGTGCCAGTAGCAGAACAAGAGAGCTGTTTTTT.

CDR3 sequence (DNA): TGTGCCAGTACGCGGGGGGAAGGTTCACCCCTCCACTTT. It translates to CASTRGEGSPLHF. This chain uses TRBV19 with TRBJ1-6, with D tentatively TRBD1 (5 bases). The CDR3 spans 13 residues. Germline values: CDR1 LNHDA, CDR2 SQIVND (reference sequence). The germline V and J ends were trimmed by 7 bases and 9 bases, with 13 bases remaining between them.

The rearrangement links TRBV10-2 to TRBJ2-3, with D possibly being TRBD2 (7 bases). This CDR3 is built from 15 residues. Looked up from germline, CDR1 is WSHSY and CDR2 is SAAADI. Trimming cost V 6 bases and J 2 bases, with 15 bases left between them. The CDR3 nucleotides are TGCGCCAGCAGAGACCTACGGGGGGCCACAGATACGCAGTATTTT. Protein product: CASRDLRGATDTQYF.